The 18 T cell receptor beta chains below were found in one sample sequenced in a study of cytomegalovirus exposure and HLA in healthy donors. Primers: 60 Vbeta forward and 13 Jbeta reverse. Profiling relied on immunoSEQ multiplex PCR, and the TCRdb table lists in-frame clones only, not all of them. The table has 100,000 to 150,000 clones, 75% to 85% seen once. The sample was PBMCs. These receptors were collected from a woman aged 40-49 years in good health and CMV-seropositive.

This chain uses TRBV28 with TRBJ2-5; D may be TRBD1 (5 bases). The end of the DNA is better explained by TRBJ2-7, so the J call may be wrong. Germline CDR1 is MDHEN and CDR2 is SYDVKM. This CDR3 spans 15 amino acids. The CDR3 loop reads CASSPLGDDGYEQYF. DNA for the CDR3: TGTGCCAGCAGCCCGTTAGGGGATGATGGCTACGAGCAGTACTTC.

The rearrangement joins TRBV29-1 to TRBJ2-7, with 7 bases lining up with TRBD2. This CDR3 has 12 residues. From germline, CDR1 is SQVTM and CDR2 ANQGSEA. CDR3 DNA: TGCAGTGACGAGCGGGGATTATTGAAGCAGTACTTC. It translates to CSDERGLLKQYF.

This clone was found a few times. The genes are TRBV7-8 and TRBJ1-2; 7 bases agree with TRBD1. In germline, CDR1 is SGHVS, CDR2 FQNEAQ. The CDR3 extends over 15 amino acids. V shed 1 base, J shed 8 bases, and the junction held 10 bases outside the gene matches. This CDR3 is CASSLGVGGGGGYTF. Written as DNA, the CDR3 is TGTGCCAGCAGCTTAGGGGTAGGGGGCGGAGGAGGCTACACCTTC.

This rearrangement joins TRBV6-1 to TRBJ1-5; no clear D gene. CDR3 length equals 17 residues. The V end lost 2 bases, the J end lost 2 bases, and 16 bases lay between the germline ends. Germline V CDR1 and CDR2: MNHNS, SASEGT. The CDR3: CASSELDLREGNQPQHF. The CDR3 DNA is TGTGCCAGCAGTGAATTAGATTTAAGGGAGGGCAATCAGCCCCAGCATTTT.

In this sample, this clone turned up once. The V gene is TRBV27, the J gene TRBJ1-2, with D unresolved. The CDR3 extends over 11 amino acids. Between the trimmed V and J ends, which lost 4 bases and 8 bases, there was a span of 8 bases. The V gene's germline CDR1 is MNHEY and CDR2 SMNVEV (reference sequence). This CDR3 reads CASSSGKGYTF. CDR3 sequence (DNA): TGTGCCAGCAGTTCAGGCAAAGGCTACACCTTC.

This chain uses TRBV11-3 with TRBJ2-7, with no clear D. This CDR3 spans 13 amino acids. The germline V gene has CDR1 SGHNT and CDR2 YENEEA. V was shortened by 7 bases and J by 1 base, with 11 bases between the two germline ends. The CDR3, as DNA: TGTGCCAGCACGCCTGGGCCATCCTACGAGCAGTACTTC. Translating gives CASTPGPSYEQYF.

This chain uses TRBV19 with TRBJ2-7; D is ambiguous. The CDR3 contains 13 residues. The ends were cut back, 7 bases at V and 5 bases at J, with 15 bases in the middle. CDR1 LNHDA and CDR2 SQIVND come from the germline V gene (reference sequence). This chain's CDR3 is CASTTRAHDEQYF. CDR3 in DNA: TGTGCCAGTACGACAAGAGCCCACGACGAGCAGTACTTC.

J is TRBJ2-7 and V is TRBV18; 15 nucleotides align to TRBD2. This CDR3 has 17 residues. V trimming: 0 bases; J trimming: 2 bases; junction bases outside the gene matches: 2. The germline gives CDR1 KGHSH, CDR2 LQKENI. DNA of the CDR3: TGTGCCAGCTCACCACCTAGGACTAGCGGGGGGGCCTACGAGCAGTACTTC. Translating it yields CASSPPRTSGGAYEQYF.

V is TRBV5-1 and J is TRBJ2-7; 7 bases map to TRBD2. Trimming took 0 bases from V and 5 from J; bases not matched to a gene: 5. CDR1 and CDR2 from the germline V gene are SGHRS and YFSETQ. The length of the CDR3 is 14 residues. CDR3 in DNA: TGCGCCAGCAGCTTGGGCCTAGCGGTCCACGAGCAGTACTTC. Translation: CASSLGLAVHEQYF.

CDR3 sequence (DNA): TGTGCCATCGGCCCTAGCGGGAGCCCCAATGAGCAGTTCTTC. Its protein is CAIGPSGSPNEQFF. The genes are TRBV10-3 and TRBJ2-1, with TRBD2 identical over 10 bases. J gave up 6 bases and V 8 bases, and 7 bases lay outside the gene matches. Germline V gene sequence: CDR1 ENHRY, CDR2 SYGVKD. The CDR3 has 14 residues.

V gene TRBV27 combines with J gene TRBJ2-2; possibly TRBD2 for D (6 bases). In germline, CDR1 is MNHEY, CDR2 SMNVEV (reference sequence). The CDR3 consists of 16 residues. Trimming stripped 2 bases from V and 1 base from J, with 11 bases between. CDR3 sequence (DNA): TGTGCCAGCAGTTTAAGGGGACTCAGGAACACCGGGGAGCTGTTTTTT. It specifies CASSLRGLRNTGELFF.

Only a few counts were recorded for this clone. The genes are TRBV10-3 and TRBJ1-4; no clear D gene. This CDR3 has 14 amino acids. CDR1 ENHRY and CDR2 SYGVKD come from the germline V gene. The V and J ends lost 2 bases and 8 bases respectively, with 12 bases between them. Here the CDR3 reads CAISEGGEGEKLFF. CDR3 coding DNA: TGTGCCATCAGTGAGGGCGGGGAGGGAGAAAAACTGTTTTTT.

CDR3 in DNA: TGTGCCACCAGCAGAGCCCACAGGGGTCTGGATGAAAAACTGTTTTTT. Translated: CATSRAHRGLDEKLFF. The V and J genes are TRBV15 and TRBJ1-4, with 7 positions matching TRBD1. This CDR3 comprises 16 residues. CDR1 and CDR2 (germline): LNHNV, YYDKDF (reference sequence). Losses at the gene ends were 1 base for V and 6 bases for J; bases not matched to a gene: 8.

The chain links TRBV11-2 to TRBJ2-7; 11 bases fit TRBD2. The germline V gene has CDR1 SGHAT and CDR2 FQNNGV. With 5 bases clipped from V and 4 bases from J, the junction kept 7 bases outside the gene matches. This CDR3 contains 15 residues. Here the CDR3 reads CASSLTSGSEYEQYF. For the CDR3, the DNA is TGTGCCAGCAGCCTAACTAGCGGGAGTGAGTACGAGCAGTACTTC.

CDR3 sequence reads: CASNRGTVGQPQHF. DNA for the CDR3: TGTGCCAGCAACCGGGGGACAGTGGGCCAGCCCCAGCATTTT. The rearrangement uses TRBV7-9 and TRBJ1-5; TRBD1 matches 7 bases. The CDR3 consists of 14 residues. The V and J ends lost 7 bases and 7 bases, in that order; junction bases with no gene match: 10. Germline loops: CDR1 SEHNR, CDR2 FQNEAQ (reference sequence).

V is TRBV9 and J is TRBJ2-3, with 10 nucleotides matching TRBD2. Germline V gene sequence: CDR1 SGDLS, CDR2 YYNGEE. This CDR3 is built from 15 residues. V lost 0 bases, J lost 6 bases, and 4 bases stayed unmatched. The CDR3 sequence is CASSVVAGGGDTQYF. The CDR3 bases are TGTGCCAGCAGCGTAGTAGCGGGGGGAGGGGATACGCAGTATTTT.

The chain uses TRBV11-3 and TRBJ2-1, with D possibly matching TRBD2 (6 bases). V was trimmed by 2 bases and J by 3 bases, leaving 11 bases between them. The CDR3 totals 15 residues. Germline CDR1 SGHNT, CDR2 YENEEA. The CDR3 DNA follows: TGTGCCAGCAGCTTACGCGGGGATTTCTACAATGAGCAGTTCTTC. The encoded protein is CASSLRGDFYNEQFF.

The sample holds one count of this clone. The rearrangement joins TRBV7-9 to TRBJ1-2, with D tentatively TRBD1 (5 bases). This CDR3 contains 13 residues. Germline CDR1 and CDR2: SEHNR and FQNEAQ (reference sequence). The V gene lost 9 bases and the J gene lost 1 base, with 12 bases spanning the gap. The CDR3 DNA reads TGTGCCAGTAATGGTGACAGTAACTATGGCTACACCTTC. As protein: CASNGDSNYGYTF.